The 25 T cell receptor beta chains listed next were all sequenced from one sample in a study of beta chain features in type 1 diabetes. Every bit of the isolated RNA underwent reverse transcription, so sequencing read expressed TCRB transcripts. Clones were sequenced by immunoSEQ multiplex PCR, and TCRdb holds only the in-frame ones, with some missing. The repertoire consists of about 140,000 clones, with about 10% occurring once and the leading ten covering roughly 1.4%. The sequencing sample was made of naive CD4+ T cells from blood. These receptors all come from a young man in good health.

This clone came up a few times. V and J are TRBV6-1 and TRBJ2-5; 7 nucleotides align to TRBD2. The CDR3 is 14 residues long. Germline-derived CDR1 and CDR2 are MNHNS and SASEGT. V trimming: 7 bases; J trimming: 1 base; junction bases outside the gene matches: 6. The CDR3, as DNA: TGTGCCAGCATTGCGGGGGTGCTCCAAGAGACCCAGTACTTC. Protein: CASIAGVLQETQYF.

The rearrangement joins TRBV7-9 to TRBJ2-7, with TRBD1 matching over 7 bases. The junction had 8 bases not matched to a gene; V was cut back by 4 bases and J by 2 bases. This CDR3 is 15 amino acids long. Germline assignment: CDR1 SEHNR and CDR2 FQNEAQ (reference sequence). The CDR3 spells CASSSGQILAYEQYF. As DNA, the CDR3 is TGTGCCAGCAGCTCGGGACAGATTTTGGCCTACGAGCAGTACTTC. Combining the CDR3 with reference TRBV7-9 and TRBJ2-7 gives the whole variable domain DTGVSQNPRHKITKRGQNVTFRCDPISEHNRLYWYRQTLGQGPEFLTYFQNEAQLEKSRLLSDRFSAERPKGSFSTLEIQRTEQGDSAMYLCASSSGQILAYEQYFGPGTRLTVT.

The chain recombines TRBV19 with TRBJ2-2; the D is unclear. The CDR3 consists of 13 residues. Trimming shortened V by 7 bases and J by 3 bases, and 9 bases separated the two germline ends. Germline CDR1 is LNHDA and CDR2 is SQIVND (reference sequence). The CDR3 DNA reads as TGTGCCAGTAATATTGGAGACACCGGGGAGCTGTTTTTT. Translating it yields CASNIGDTGELFF.

This clone has a handful of counts. The chain has TRBV19 and TRBJ1-2; no reliable D call. V dropped 5 bases and J dropped 0 bases, with 10 bases sitting between them. Germline V gene lookup returns CDR1 LNHDA and CDR2 SQIVND (reference sequence). The CDR3 is 14 amino acids. The CDR3 DNA follows: TGTGCCAGTAGTCCGAGGGCCGCTAACTATGGCTACACCTTC. It specifies CASSPRAANYGYTF.

The chain uses TRBV2 and TRBJ2-7, with 8 nucleotides matching TRBD1. CDR3 length: 14 residues. V was pared by 5 bases and J by 3 bases, with 6 bases of the junction left unmatched. The germline V gene has CDR1 SNHLY and CDR2 FYNNEI. The CDR3 sequence: CASSTGTGRYEQYF. The CDR3, as DNA: TGTGCCAGCAGTACCGGGACAGGACGCTACGAGCAGTACTTC.

This clone was counted a few times. The gene calls are TRBV4-2 and TRBJ2-5, with 9 bases that match TRBD2. With 2 bases clipped from V and 5 bases from J, the junction kept 9 bases outside the gene matches. This CDR3 has 16 amino acids. Germline CDR1 LGHNA, CDR2 YNFKEQ. As DNA, the CDR3 is TGTGCCAGCAGCCAATTGGCCGGCGGGGGGGTGGAGACCCAGTACTTC. Its protein is CASSQLAGGGVETQYF.

This chain uses TRBV18 with TRBJ2-5; 8 bases line up with TRBD2. The ends lost 3 bases at V and 4 bases at J; junction bases unmatched: 4. The V gene's germline CDR1 is KGHSH and CDR2 LQKENI. The CDR3 sequence is 14 residues long. The CDR3 DNA reads as TGTGCCAGCTCACCCGGGACTAGTCGAGAGACCCAGTACTTC. Residues: CASSPGTSRETQYF.

The gene calls are TRBV25-1 and TRBJ1-1; D not resolved. This CDR3 comprises 14 residues. Germline-derived CDR1 and CDR2 are MGHDK and SYGVNS. Deletions cut 5 bases from V and 0 bases from J, with 10 bases between. The CDR3 loop reads CASSPQVLNTEAFF. CDR3 coding DNA: TGTGCCAGCAGTCCGCAGGTCTTGAACACTGAAGCTTTCTTT.

This clone came up a few times. The gene calls are TRBV7-2 and TRBJ2-1, with TRBD2 matching over 10 bases. This CDR3 is built from 16 residues. The V and J ends lost 1 base and 4 bases, in that order; junction bases with no gene match: 4. Germline-derived CDR1 and CDR2 are SGHTA and FQGNSA. The DNA of the CDR3 is TGTGCCAGCAGCTTAGTGGATAGCGGGGGGTACAATGAGCAGTTCTTC. This encodes CASSLVDSGGYNEQFF.

V is TRBV7-9 and J is TRBJ2-2; 9 bases are shared with TRBD1. This CDR3 has 17 amino acids. After removal of 5 bases from V and 3 bases from J, the junction contained 10 bases not matched to a gene. Germline V gene sequence: CDR1 SEHNR, CDR2 FQNEAQ (reference sequence). The CDR3 sequence: CASSAGQGLKYTGELFF. Here the CDR3 DNA reads TGTGCCAGCAGCGCCGGACAGGGGTTGAAGTACACCGGGGAGCTGTTTTTT.

This clone has only a few counts. This chain joins TRBV27 and TRBJ1-1, with D unclear. Germline V lookup: CDR1 MNHEY, CDR2 SMNVEV (reference sequence). This CDR3 comprises 14 residues. The V and J ends lost 3 bases and 11 bases respectively, with 19 bases between them. CDR3 amino acids: CASSFSHEGRVAFF. The DNA of the CDR3 is TGTGCCAGCAGTTTTTCGCATGAGGGTAGAGTGGCTTTCTTT.

This clone has a handful of counts. The V call is TRBV9, the J call TRBJ2-1; TRBD2 matches 10 bases. After removal of 7 bases from V and 7 bases from J, the junction contained 8 bases not matched to a gene. Germline CDR1 reads SGDLS; CDR2 reads YYNGEE. This CDR3 spans 14 amino acids. The CDR3: CASASGGAGNEQFF. In nucleotides, the CDR3 is TGTGCCAGCGCAAGCGGGGGGGCCGGGAATGAGCAGTTCTTC.

This chain connects TRBV11-2 to TRBJ2-3; TRBD2 is a possible D gene (5 bases). The germline gives CDR1 SGHAT, CDR2 FQNNGV. V dropped 1 base and J dropped 4 bases, with 15 bases sitting between them. This CDR3 contains 16 residues. CDR3 DNA: TGTGCCAGCAGCTTAGCGGGGAATCCCCCCGCAGATACGCAGTATTTT. Residues: CASSLAGNPPADTQYF. Based on the CDR3 plus reference TRBV11-2 and TRBJ2-3, the full variable domain is EAGVAQSPRYKIIEKRQSVAFWCNPISGHATLYWYQQILGQGPKLLIQFQNNGVVDDSQLPKDRFSAERLKGVDSTLKIQPAKLEDSAVYLCASSLAGNPPADTQYFGPGTRLTVL.

This clone came up a few times. The CDR3 protein is CASSSPRTGAYGYTF. CDR3 bases: TGTGCCAGCAGTTCCCCCCGGACAGGCGCGTATGGCTACACCTTC. The V and J genes are TRBV27 and TRBJ1-2, with TRBD1 matching 7 bases. The length of the CDR3 is 15 residues. Trimming removed 4 bases from V and 5 bases from J; junction bases left unmatched: 10. CDR1 is MNHEY, CDR2 SMNVEV, per germline (reference sequence).

This clone was seen more than once but under ten times. The gene calls are TRBV7-2 and TRBJ1-1, with 7 bases identical to TRBD1. V lost 3 bases and J lost 2; bases outside the gene matches: 6. Germline V gives CDR1 SGHTA, CDR2 FQGNSA. CDR3 length: 15 amino acids. This chain's CDR3 is CASSFTGVANTEAFF. The CDR3 DNA sequence: TGTGCCAGCAGCTTCACAGGGGTTGCAAACACTGAAGCTTTCTTT.

There are a few counts of this clone. This sequence joins TRBV11-3 and TRBJ2-7, with 9 bases matching TRBD1. The trim removed 5 bases at V and 2 bases at J, leaving 7 bases unmatched. Germline-derived CDR1 and CDR2 are SGHNT and YENEEA. This CDR3 comprises 15 residues. Written as DNA, the CDR3 is TGTGCCAGCAGCCCCCCGGGACAGGGAACCTACGAGCAGTACTTC. This sequence encodes CASSPPGQGTYEQYF.

The sample holds a few counts of this clone. V usage is TRBV5-1 and J usage is TRBJ1-4, with 8 nucleotides matching TRBD1. Germline assignment: CDR1 SGHRS and CDR2 YFSETQ. The ends lost 1 base at V and 7 bases at J; junction bases unmatched: 3. This CDR3 has 14 amino acids. CDR3 in amino acids: CASSLSGGFEKLFF. The CDR3 DNA reads TGCGCCAGCAGCTTGTCAGGGGGCTTTGAAAAACTGTTTTTT.

This clone was recorded a few times. The V gene is TRBV29-1, the J gene TRBJ1-4, with 8 nucleotides matching TRBD1. The CDR3 extends over 12 amino acids. The trim removed 6 bases at V and 11 bases at J, leaving 8 bases unmatched. The V gene's germline CDR1 is SQVTM and CDR2 ANQGSEA. Here the CDR3 reads CSVGQGAGKLFF. As DNA, the CDR3 is TGCAGCGTGGGGCAGGGGGCAGGGAAACTGTTTTTT.

This clone has just a few counts. V and J are TRBV6-5 and TRBJ2-4, with D possibly TRBD2 on 6 matching bases. V was trimmed by 9 bases and J by 8 bases, leaving 11 bases between them. Per the germline V gene, CDR1 is MNHEY and CDR2 is SVGAGI. The CDR3 is 11 amino acids. Here the CDR3 reads CASRQRDIQYF. Written as DNA, the CDR3 is TGTGCCAGTCGGCAGCGGGACATTCAGTACTTC.

There are a few counts of this clone. The V and J genes are TRBV9 and TRBJ2-2, with no clear D. The germline CDR1 and CDR2 sequences are SGDLS and YYNGEE. Trimming removed 0 bases from V and 0 bases from J, with 3 bases in between. This CDR3 comprises 14 residues. The CDR3 bases are TGTGCCAGCAGCGTAGGGCCGAACACCGGGGAGCTGTTTTTT. It specifies CASSVGPNTGELFF.

This rearrangement joins TRBV6-5 to TRBJ1-5, with D possibly matching TRBD1 (6 bases). CDR1 MNHEY and CDR2 SVGAGI come from the germline V gene. This CDR3 has 11 residues. Between the trimmed V and J ends, which lost 10 bases and 11 bases, there was a span of 15 bases. CDR3 sequence: CATGQSPTQHF. The CDR3 DNA reads as TGTGCCACGGGACAATCCCCGACCCAGCATTTT.

This clone was observed a handful of times. The chain carries TRBV4-2 and TRBJ2-2, with TRBD1 identical over 7 bases. V was clipped by 6 bases and J by 1 base; unmatched bases: 5. This CDR3 spans 15 amino acids. Per the germline V gene, CDR1 is LGHNA and CDR2 is YNFKEQ. In DNA form, the CDR3 reads TGTGCCAGCAGACTGGGGACAGTGAACACCGGGGAGCTGTTTTTT. Translating gives CASRLGTVNTGELFF.

V and J are TRBV7-2 and TRBJ2-1, with TRBD1 matching 8 bases. After removal of 2 bases from V and 0 bases from J, the junction contained 6 bases not matched to a gene. Germline V gene data show CDR1 as SGHTA and CDR2 as FQGNSA. The CDR3 is made up of 17 amino acids. CDR3: CASSLTGTGGSYNEQFF. CDR3 nucleotide sequence: TGTGCCAGCAGCTTAACCGGAACAGGGGGCTCCTACAATGAGCAGTTCTTC.

As regards this clone: This specimen includes other DNA sequences encoding the same CDR3. The chain links TRBV5-1 to TRBJ2-7; 8 bases align to TRBD1. Germline V gives CDR1 SGHRS, CDR2 YFSETQ. V dropped 0 bases and J dropped 5; count of bases not matched to a gene: 4. CDR3 size: 14 residues. The CDR3 DNA is TGCGCCAGCAGCTTGGGGGGACAGGTAAACGAGCAGTACTTC. Its translation: CASSLGGQVNEQYF.

This clone was recorded at least ten times. The rearrangement links TRBV5-1 to TRBJ2-3; D ambiguous. V was clipped by 0 bases and J by 1 base, with 12 bases between them. Germline V lookup: CDR1 SGHRS, CDR2 YFSETQ. The CDR3 loop spans 16 amino acids. The CDR3 DNA reads TGCGCCAGCAGCTTGGTACAGTCTTCGGGCACAGATACGCAGTATTTT. This encodes CASSLVQSSGTDTQYF.